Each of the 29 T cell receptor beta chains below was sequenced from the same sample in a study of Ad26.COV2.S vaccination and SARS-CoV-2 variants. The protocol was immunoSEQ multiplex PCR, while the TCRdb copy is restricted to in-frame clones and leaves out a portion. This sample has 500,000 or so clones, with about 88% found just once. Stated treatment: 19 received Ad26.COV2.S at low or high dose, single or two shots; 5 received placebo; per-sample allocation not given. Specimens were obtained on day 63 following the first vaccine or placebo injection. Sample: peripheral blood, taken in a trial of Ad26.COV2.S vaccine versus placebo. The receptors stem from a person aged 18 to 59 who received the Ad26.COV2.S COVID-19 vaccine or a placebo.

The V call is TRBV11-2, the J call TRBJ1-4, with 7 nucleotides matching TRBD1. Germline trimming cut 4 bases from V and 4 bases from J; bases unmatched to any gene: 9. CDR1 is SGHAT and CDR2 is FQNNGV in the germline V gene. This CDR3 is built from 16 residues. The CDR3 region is CASSSIPGQYNEKLFF. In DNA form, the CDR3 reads TGTGCCAGCAGCTCCATACCGGGACAGTATAATGAAAAACTGTTTTTT.

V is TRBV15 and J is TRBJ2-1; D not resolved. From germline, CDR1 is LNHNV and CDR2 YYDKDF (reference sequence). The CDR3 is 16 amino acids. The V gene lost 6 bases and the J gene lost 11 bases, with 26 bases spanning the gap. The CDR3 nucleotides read TGTGCCACCAGAGGGTTCGGCCTACAAGACACAATGAAGCAGTTCTTC. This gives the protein CATRGFGLQDTMKQFF.

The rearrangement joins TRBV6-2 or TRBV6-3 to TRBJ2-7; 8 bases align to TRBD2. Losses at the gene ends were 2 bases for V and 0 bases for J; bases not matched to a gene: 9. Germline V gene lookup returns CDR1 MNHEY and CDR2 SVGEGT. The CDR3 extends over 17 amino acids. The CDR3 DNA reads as TGTGCCAGCAGTTACGTCGGGGCGGGGGGCCCCTCCTACGAGCAGTACTTC. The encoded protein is CASSYVGAGGPSYEQYF.

The CDR3 DNA is TGTGCCACCAGTGATTTGAGGAAGGGAGCGGGCAATGAGCAGTTCTTC. It codes for CATSDLRKGAGNEQFF. This chain uses TRBV24-1 with TRBJ2-1; D perhaps matches TRBD2 (6 bases). Germline V gene sequence: CDR1 KGHDR, CDR2 SFDVKD. The CDR3 has 16 residues. V was trimmed by 0 bases and J by 6 bases, leaving 14 bases between them.

CDR3 protein: CASSYDKGAEQYV. The CDR3 region has the DNA TGTGCCAGCAGTTACGATAAGGGGGCCGAGCAGTACGTC. The chain recombines TRBV6-6 with TRBJ2-7; TRBD1 aligns across 7 bases. The CDR3 has 13 amino acids. Germline V gene lookup returns CDR1 MNHNY and CDR2 SVGAGI (reference sequence). J gave up 6 bases and V 2 bases, and 4 bases lay outside the gene matches.

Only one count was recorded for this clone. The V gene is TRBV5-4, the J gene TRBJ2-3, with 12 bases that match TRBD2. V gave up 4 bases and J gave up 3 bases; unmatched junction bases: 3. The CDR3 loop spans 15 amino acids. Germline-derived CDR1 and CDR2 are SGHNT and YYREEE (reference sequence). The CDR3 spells CASSPGTSGTDTQYF. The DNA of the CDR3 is TGTGCCAGCAGCCCCGGGACTAGCGGGACAGATACGCAGTATTTT.

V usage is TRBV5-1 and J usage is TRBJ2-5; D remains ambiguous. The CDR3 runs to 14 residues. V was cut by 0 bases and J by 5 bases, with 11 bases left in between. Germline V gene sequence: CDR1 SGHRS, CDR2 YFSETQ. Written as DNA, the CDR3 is TGCGCCAGCAGCTTGGCCGTTGCCCCCGAGACCCAGTACTTC. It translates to CASSLAVAPETQYF.

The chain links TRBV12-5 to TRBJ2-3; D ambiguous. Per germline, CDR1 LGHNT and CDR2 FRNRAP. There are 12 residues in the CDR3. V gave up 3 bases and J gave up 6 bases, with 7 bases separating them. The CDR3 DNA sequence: TGTGCTAGTGGTTTATGGGTTGATACGCAGTATTTT. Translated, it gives CASGLWVDTQYF.

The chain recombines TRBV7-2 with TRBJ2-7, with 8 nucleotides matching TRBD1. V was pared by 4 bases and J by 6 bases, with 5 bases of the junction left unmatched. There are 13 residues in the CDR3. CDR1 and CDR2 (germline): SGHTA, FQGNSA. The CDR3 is CASSSGTGREQYV. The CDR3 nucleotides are TGTGCCAGCAGCTCCGGGACAGGACGCGAGCAGTACGTC.

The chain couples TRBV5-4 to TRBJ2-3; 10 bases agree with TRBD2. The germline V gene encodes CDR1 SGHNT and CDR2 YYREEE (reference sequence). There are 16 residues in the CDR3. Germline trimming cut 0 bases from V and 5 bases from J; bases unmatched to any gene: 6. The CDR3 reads CASSLGGSGRQDTQYF. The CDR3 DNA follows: TGTGCCAGCAGCTTGGGAGGTAGCGGGAGGCAAGATACGCAGTATTTT.

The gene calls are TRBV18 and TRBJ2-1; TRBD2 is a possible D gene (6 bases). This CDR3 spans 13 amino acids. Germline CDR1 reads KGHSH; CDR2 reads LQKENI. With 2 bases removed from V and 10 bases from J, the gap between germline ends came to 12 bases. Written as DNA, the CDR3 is TGTGCCAGCTCACCAGGAGGGGCCCTAGAGCAGTTCTTC. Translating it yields CASSPGGALEQFF. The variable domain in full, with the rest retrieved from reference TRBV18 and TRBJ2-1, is NAGVMQNPRHLVRRRGQEARLRCSPMKGHSHVYWYRQLPEEGLKFMVYLQKENIIDESGMPKERFSAEFPKEGPSILRIQQVVRGDSAAYFCASSPGGALEQFFGPGTRLTVL.

The CDR3, as DNA: TGTGCCAGCTCGCCCGTCCGGGACAGGGGAGGAACAGATACGCAGTATTTT. This gives the protein CASSPVRDRGGTDTQYF. The chain carries TRBV18 and TRBJ2-3, with 10 bases identical to TRBD1. Losses at the gene ends were 6 bases for V and 3 bases for J; bases not matched to a gene: 12. Germline CDR1 reads KGHSH; CDR2 reads LQKENI. This CDR3 has 17 residues.

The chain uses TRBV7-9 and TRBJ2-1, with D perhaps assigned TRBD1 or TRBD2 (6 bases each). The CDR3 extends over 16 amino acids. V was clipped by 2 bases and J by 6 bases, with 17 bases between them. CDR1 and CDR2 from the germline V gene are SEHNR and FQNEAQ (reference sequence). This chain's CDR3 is CASSLTPRGVGNEQFF. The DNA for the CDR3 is TGTGCCAGCAGCTTAACCCCTAGGGGGGTGGGCAATGAGCAGTTCTTC.

The CDR3 coding sequence is TGTGCCAGCACCAGACAGGGCAAAAACATTCAGTACTTC. Amino acid sequence: CASTRQGKNIQYF. The chain recombines TRBV2 with TRBJ2-4; TRBD1 matches at 7 bases. Germline V gene data show CDR1 as SNHLY and CDR2 as FYNNEI. The length of the CDR3 is 13 residues. Germline trimming cut 7 bases from V and 3 bases from J; bases unmatched to any gene: 3.

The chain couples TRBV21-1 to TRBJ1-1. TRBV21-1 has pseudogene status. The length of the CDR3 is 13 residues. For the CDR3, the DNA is TGTGCCAGCAGCAAAGTAAGGTGGACTGAAGCTTTCTTT. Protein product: CASSKVRWTEAFF.

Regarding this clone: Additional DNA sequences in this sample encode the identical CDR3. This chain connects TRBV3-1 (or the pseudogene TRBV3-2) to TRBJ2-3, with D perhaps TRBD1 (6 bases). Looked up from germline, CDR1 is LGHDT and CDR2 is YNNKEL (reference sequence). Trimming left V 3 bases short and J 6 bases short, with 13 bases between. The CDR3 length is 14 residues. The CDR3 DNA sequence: TGTGCCAGCAGCCAGGGGACAATCAAGGATACGCAGTATTTT. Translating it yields CASSQGTIKDTQYF.

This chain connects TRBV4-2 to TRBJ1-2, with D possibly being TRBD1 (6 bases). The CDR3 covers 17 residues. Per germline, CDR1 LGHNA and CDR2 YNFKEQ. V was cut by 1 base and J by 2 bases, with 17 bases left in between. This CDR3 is CASSQVFQGHSNYGYTF. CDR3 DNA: TGTGCCAGCAGCCAAGTTTTCCAGGGACATTCAAACTATGGCTACACCTTC.

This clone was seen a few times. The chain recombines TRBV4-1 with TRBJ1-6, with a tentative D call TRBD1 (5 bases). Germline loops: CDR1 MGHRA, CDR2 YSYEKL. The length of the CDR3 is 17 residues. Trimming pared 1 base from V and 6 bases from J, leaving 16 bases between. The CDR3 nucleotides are TGCGCCAGCAGCCAAGCCCCTCAAGCAGGGAGTAATTCACCCCTCCACTTT. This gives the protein CASSQAPQAGSNSPLHF.

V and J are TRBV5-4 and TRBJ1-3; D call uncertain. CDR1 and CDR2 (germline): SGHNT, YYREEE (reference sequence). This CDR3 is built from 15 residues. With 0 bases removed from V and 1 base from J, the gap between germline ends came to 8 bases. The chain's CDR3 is CASSLGGPSGNTIYF. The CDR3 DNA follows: TGTGCCAGCAGCTTGGGCGGGCCTTCTGGAAACACCATATATTTT. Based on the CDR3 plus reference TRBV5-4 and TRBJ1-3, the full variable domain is ETGVTQSPTHLIKTRGQQVTLRCSSQSGHNTVSWYQQALGQGPQFIFQYYREEENGRGNFPPRFSGLQFPNYSSELNVNALELDDSALYLCASSLGGPSGNTIYFGEGSWLTVV.

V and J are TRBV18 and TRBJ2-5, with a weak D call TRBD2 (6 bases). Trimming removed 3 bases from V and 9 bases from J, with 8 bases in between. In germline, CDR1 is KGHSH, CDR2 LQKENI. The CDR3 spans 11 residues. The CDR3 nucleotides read TGTGCCAGCTCACCTTCGGGGGCCCAGTACTTC. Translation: CASSPSGAQYF.

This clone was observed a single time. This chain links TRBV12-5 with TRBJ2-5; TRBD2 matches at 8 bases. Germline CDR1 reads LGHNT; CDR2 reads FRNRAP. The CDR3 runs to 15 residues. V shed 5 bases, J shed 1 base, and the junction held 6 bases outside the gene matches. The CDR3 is CASGVAGTTQETQYF. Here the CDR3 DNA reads TGTGCTAGTGGTGTAGCGGGGACTACCCAAGAGACCCAGTACTTC.

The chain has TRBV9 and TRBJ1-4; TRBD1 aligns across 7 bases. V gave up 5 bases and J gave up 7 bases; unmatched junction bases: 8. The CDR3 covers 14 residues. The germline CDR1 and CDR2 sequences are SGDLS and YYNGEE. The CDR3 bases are TGTGCCAGCAGTCCGACAGGGAATGTTGAAAAACTGTTTTTT. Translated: CASSPTGNVEKLFF.

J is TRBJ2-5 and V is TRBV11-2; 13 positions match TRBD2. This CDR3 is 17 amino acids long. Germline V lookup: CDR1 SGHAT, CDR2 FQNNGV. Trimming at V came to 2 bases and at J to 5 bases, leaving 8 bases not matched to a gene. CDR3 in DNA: TGTGCCAGCAGCTTATATATACTAGCGGGAGGGATGGAGACCCAGTACTTC. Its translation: CASSLYILAGGMETQYF.

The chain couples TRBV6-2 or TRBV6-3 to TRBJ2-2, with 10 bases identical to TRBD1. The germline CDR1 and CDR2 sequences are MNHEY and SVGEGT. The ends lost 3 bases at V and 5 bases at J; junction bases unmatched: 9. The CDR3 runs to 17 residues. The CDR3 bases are TGTGCCAGCAGTTATGAGGGACAGGGGCTGTGGACCGGGGAGCTGTTTTTT. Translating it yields CASSYEGQGLWTGELFF.

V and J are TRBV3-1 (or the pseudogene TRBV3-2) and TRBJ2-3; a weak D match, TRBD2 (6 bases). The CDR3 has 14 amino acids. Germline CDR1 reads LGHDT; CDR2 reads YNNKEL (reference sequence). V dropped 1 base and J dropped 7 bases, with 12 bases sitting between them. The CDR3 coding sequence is TGTGCCAGCAGCCAAGGCGGGACGGGGAATACGCAGTATTTT. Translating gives CASSQGGTGNTQYF.

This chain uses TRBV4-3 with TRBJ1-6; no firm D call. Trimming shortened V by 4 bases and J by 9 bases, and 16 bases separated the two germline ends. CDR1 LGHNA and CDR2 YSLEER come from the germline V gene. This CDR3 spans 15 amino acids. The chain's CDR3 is CASSPETLLGSPLHF. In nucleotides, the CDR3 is TGCGCCAGCAGCCCCGAGACCCTCTTGGGTTCACCCCTCCACTTT.

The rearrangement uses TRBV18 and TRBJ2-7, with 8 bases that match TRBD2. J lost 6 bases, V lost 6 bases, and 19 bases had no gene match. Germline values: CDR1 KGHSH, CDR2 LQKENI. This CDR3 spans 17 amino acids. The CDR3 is CASSPQAPGLVFSEQYF. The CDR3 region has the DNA TGTGCCAGCTCGCCGCAAGCTCCGGGACTAGTTTTCTCCGAGCAGTACTTC.

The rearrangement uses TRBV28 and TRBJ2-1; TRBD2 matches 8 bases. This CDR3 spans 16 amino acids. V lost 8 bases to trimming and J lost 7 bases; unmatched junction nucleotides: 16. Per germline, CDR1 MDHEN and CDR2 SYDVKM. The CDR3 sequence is CASERPPSGPLNEQFF. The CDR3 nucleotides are TGTGCCAGCGAACGCCCGCCTAGCGGGCCTTTGAATGAGCAGTTCTTC.

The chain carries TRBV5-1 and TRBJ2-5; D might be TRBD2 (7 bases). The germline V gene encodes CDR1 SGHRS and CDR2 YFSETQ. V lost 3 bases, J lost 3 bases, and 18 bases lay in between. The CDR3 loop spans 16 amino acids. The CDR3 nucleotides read TGCGCCAGCAGCTCCGGGGGGACATATAGGGAAGAGACCCAGTACTTC. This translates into CASSSGGTYREETQYF.